What follows are 17 T cell receptor beta chains derived from one specimen sequenced in a study of beta chain features in type 1 diabetes. Expressed TCRB transcripts were sequenced because the entire RNA isolate underwent reverse transcription. This table comes from immunoSEQ multiplex PCR, and its TCRdb copy is limited to in-frame clones, with some not included. The table includes 350,000 to 450,000 clones, around 13% detected once. Source material: naive CD4+ T cells from blood. Source of these receptors: a man in his thirties or forties in good health.

V gene TRBV4-1 combines with J gene TRBJ2-2, with 7 bases matching TRBD1. Unmatched junction bases numbered 10, after V lost 2 bases and J lost 1 base. The germline CDR1 and CDR2 sequences are MGHRA and YSYEKL. This CDR3 is 18 amino acids long. The CDR3 DNA is TGCGCCAGCAGCCAACCACCCCAGGGGGTCAAGAACACCGGGGAGCTGTTTTTT. It translates to CASSQPPQGVKNTGELFF.

The chain uses TRBV5-1 and TRBJ2-7; 9 bases fit TRBD2. Trimming cost V 3 bases and J 2 bases; bases outside gene matches: 6. Germline V gene data show CDR1 as SGHRS and CDR2 as YFSETQ. This CDR3 has 15 residues. The CDR3 sequence is CASSYLAGPPYEQYF. CDR3 DNA sequence: TGCGCCAGCAGCTACCTAGCGGGGCCCCCCTACGAGCAGTACTTC.

Only a few counts were recorded for this clone. The CDR3 is CASSPYVGTGGEKLFF. The CDR3 DNA reads TGTGCCAGCAGCCCGTATGTAGGGACAGGGGGCGAAAAACTGTTTTTT. The chain links TRBV7-9 to TRBJ1-4; 12 bases map to TRBD1. V shed 5 bases, J shed 8 bases, and the junction held 9 bases outside the gene matches. Germline V gives CDR1 SEHNR, CDR2 FQNEAQ (reference sequence). CDR3 size: 16 residues.

The gene calls are TRBV5-4 and TRBJ2-3; 8 positions agree with TRBD1. Germline V CDR1 and CDR2: SGHNT, YYREEE (reference sequence). V lost 4 bases, J lost 2 bases, and 0 bases stayed unmatched. This CDR3 region has 13 residues. The CDR3 DNA reads TGTGCCAGCAGCCAGGGGGCCACAGATACGCAGTATTTT. Protein: CASSQGATDTQYF.

The DNA of the CDR3 is TGTGCCTGGAGCAGCGGGAGGGCCGTGGAGACCCAGTACTTC. Amino acids: CAWSSGRAVETQYF. The V gene is TRBV30, the J gene TRBJ2-5, with TRBD2 matching 10 bases. This CDR3 contains 14 residues. Looked up from germline, CDR1 is GTSNPN and CDR2 is SVGIG (reference sequence). J lost 5 bases, V lost 3 bases, and 6 bases had no gene match.

This clone was counted between two and nine times. This chain links TRBV19 with TRBJ2-2; no definite D call. The CDR3 loop spans 13 amino acids. V lost 9 bases and J lost 1, with 9 bases in between. Germline V lookup: CDR1 LNHDA, CDR2 SQIVND (reference sequence). CDR3 DNA sequence: TGTGCCAGCTGTGGGCTGAACACCGGGGAGCTGTTTTTT. It encodes CASCGLNTGELFF.

The chain is built from TRBV29-1 and TRBJ2-2; D may be TRBD2 (5 bases). The CDR3 length is 13 residues. Germline values: CDR1 SQVTM, CDR2 ANQGSEA. Deletions cut 7 bases from V and 1 base from J, with 10 bases between. CDR3: CSASSGNTGELFF. The CDR3 nucleotides read TGCAGCGCCTCCAGCGGGAACACCGGGGAGCTGTTTTTT.

This clone was recorded a few times. The V call is TRBV30, the J call TRBJ1-1; D is ambiguous. Looked up from germline, CDR1 is GTSNPN and CDR2 is SVGIG (reference sequence). The length of the CDR3 is 13 residues. V dropped 0 bases and J dropped 4 bases, with 9 bases sitting between them. CDR3 residues: CAWSVLSGTEAFF. CDR3 nucleotide sequence: TGTGCCTGGAGTGTACTGTCGGGCACTGAAGCTTTCTTT.

This clone turned up a few times. The chain employs TRBV11-2 and TRBJ2-1, with D possibly being TRBD1 (5 bases). Germline CDR1 SGHAT, CDR2 FQNNGV. This CDR3 has 15 amino acids. V shed 5 bases and J shed 5 bases, with 16 bases lying between them. As DNA, the CDR3 is TGTGCCAGCAGCCTAATCCGGTCAGGGAACAATGAGCAGTTCTTC. This gives the protein CASSLIRSGNNEQFF.

The rearrangement links TRBV27 to TRBJ2-7; D possibly corresponds to TRBD1 (5 bases). Trimming cost V 5 bases and J 4 bases, with 15 bases left between them. This CDR3 spans 14 amino acids. Germline CDR1 and CDR2: MNHEY and SMNVEV (reference sequence). The CDR3 loop is CASSVAPGWYEQYF. CDR3 nucleotide sequence: TGTGCCAGCAGTGTAGCCCCAGGGTGGTACGAGCAGTACTTC.

The rearrangement links TRBV7-9 to TRBJ2-2; D unclear. Germline values: CDR1 SEHNR, CDR2 FQNEAQ (reference sequence). Trimming removed 1 base at V and 5 bases at J, with 5 bases between. The CDR3 is 13 amino acids. The CDR3 bases are TGTGCCAGCAGCTTAGGGTTTACCGGGGAGCTGTTTTTT. Translating it yields CASSLGFTGELFF.

This clone was counted a few times. The gene calls are TRBV9 and TRBJ2-7; TRBD1 might be the D (5 bases). V was cut by 4 bases and J by 7 bases, with 18 bases left in between. The germline V gene has CDR1 SGDLS and CDR2 YYNGEE. CDR3 length: 14 amino acids. CDR3: CASSPRQIPGEQYF. The CDR3 nucleotides read TGTGCCAGCAGCCCAAGACAGATTCCAGGGGAGCAGTACTTC.

The chain recombines TRBV30 with TRBJ2-5, with D possibly matching TRBD2 (6 bases). From germline, CDR1 is GTSNPN and CDR2 SVGIG (reference sequence). V was clipped by 3 bases and J by 2 bases, with 13 bases between them. This CDR3 contains 14 residues. The CDR3 DNA reads as TGTGCCTGGAGCGGGGGACTGATTCAAGAGACCCAGTACTTC. This gives the protein CAWSGGLIQETQYF. Using reference TRBV30 and TRBJ2-5 for the parts outside the CDR3, the full variable domain is SQTIHQWPATLVQPVGSPLSLECTVEGTSNPNLYWYRQAAGRGLQLLFYSVGIGQISSEVPQNLSASRPQDRQFILSSKKLLLSDSGFYLCAWSGGLIQETQYFGPGTRLLVL.

The chain couples TRBV7-2 to TRBJ2-7, with 7 bases that match TRBD1. Germline CDR1 and CDR2: SGHTA and FQGNSA. This CDR3 has 14 amino acids. The V segment lost 1 base and the J segment 4 bases; nucleotides outside the gene matches: 4. DNA of the CDR3: TGTGCCAGCAGCTTAGACCCAGGGGGTTACGAGCAGTACTTC. As protein: CASSLDPGGYEQYF.

This clone has a handful of counts. V is TRBV18 and J is TRBJ2-1; D is unresolved. The CDR3 has 14 residues. The V end lost 2 bases, the J end lost 10 bases, and 15 bases lay between the germline ends. CDR1 and CDR2 (germline): KGHSH, LQKENI. In nucleotides, the CDR3 is TGTGCCAGCTCACCAAAGGGCGGAATGACGGAGCAGTTCTTC. It yields the protein CASSPKGGMTEQFF.

This clone was seen a handful of times. CDR3 sequence (DNA): TGTGCCAGCAGCCCTGGGACTAGCGGGGGCCTCTACGAGCAGTACTTC. Translation: CASSPGTSGGLYEQYF. The J gene is TRBJ2-7, the V gene TRBV9, with TRBD2 matching 14 bases. Per germline, CDR1 SGDLS and CDR2 YYNGEE. The CDR3 totals 16 residues. The V and J ends lost 4 bases and 3 bases, in that order; junction bases with no gene match: 6.

This chain connects TRBV4-3 to TRBJ2-7; D remains unclear. Germline lookup yields CDR1 LGHNA and CDR2 YSLEER. V was cut by 0 bases and J by 6 bases, with 9 bases left in between. The CDR3 is 13 amino acids. CDR3 sequence (DNA): TGCGCCAGCAGCCAAGATCGGGCGACCGAGCAGTACTTC. Translated: CASSQDRATEQYF.